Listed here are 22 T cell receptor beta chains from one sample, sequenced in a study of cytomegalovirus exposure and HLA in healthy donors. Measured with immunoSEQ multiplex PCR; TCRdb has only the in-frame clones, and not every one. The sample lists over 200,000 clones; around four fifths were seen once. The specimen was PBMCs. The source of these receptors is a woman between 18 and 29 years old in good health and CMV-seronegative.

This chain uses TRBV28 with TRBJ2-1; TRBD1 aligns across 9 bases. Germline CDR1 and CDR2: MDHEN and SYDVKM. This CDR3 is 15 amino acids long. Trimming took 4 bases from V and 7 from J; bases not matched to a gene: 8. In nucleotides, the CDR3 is TGTGCCAGCAGTTCGGCGGACAGGGGTCCTAATGAGCAGTTCTTC. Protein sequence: CASSSADRGPNEQFF.

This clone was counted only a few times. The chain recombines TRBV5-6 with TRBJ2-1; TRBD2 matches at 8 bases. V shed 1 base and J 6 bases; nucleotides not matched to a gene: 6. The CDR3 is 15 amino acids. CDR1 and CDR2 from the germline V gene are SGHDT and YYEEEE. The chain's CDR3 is CASSLLGLGVNEQFF. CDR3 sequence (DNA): TGTGCCAGCAGCTTGCTGGGACTAGGTGTCAATGAGCAGTTCTTC. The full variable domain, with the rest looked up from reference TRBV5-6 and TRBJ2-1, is DAGVTQSPTHLIKTRGQQVTLRCSPKSGHDTVSWYQQALGQGPQFIFQYYEEEERQRGNFPDRFSGHQFPNYSSELNVNALLLGDSALYLCASSLLGLGVNEQFFGPGTRLTVL.

The DNA of the CDR3 is TGCGCCAGCAGCCCCCGAGACAGGGCCGCTGGGAGGGATACGCAGTATTTT. Protein sequence: CASSPRDRAAGRDTQYF. The chain recombines TRBV4-1 with TRBJ2-3, with D maybe TRBD1 (7 bases). Germline V CDR1 and CDR2: MGHRA, YSYEKL. V was clipped by 4 bases and J by 6 bases, with 23 bases between them. The CDR3 has 17 residues.

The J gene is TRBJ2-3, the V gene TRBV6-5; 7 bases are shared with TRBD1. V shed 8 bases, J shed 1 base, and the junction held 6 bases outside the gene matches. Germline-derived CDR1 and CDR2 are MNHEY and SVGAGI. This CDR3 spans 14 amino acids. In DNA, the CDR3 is TGTGCCAGCCGAGACGGACAGGGCACAGATACGCAGTATTTT. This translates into CASRDGQGTDTQYF.

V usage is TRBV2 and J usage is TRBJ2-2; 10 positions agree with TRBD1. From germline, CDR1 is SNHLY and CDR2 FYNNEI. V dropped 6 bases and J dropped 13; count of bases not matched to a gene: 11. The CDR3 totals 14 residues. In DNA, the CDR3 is TGTGCCAGCAGCGCCGGGACAGGGGCCGTAGGGCTGTTTTTT. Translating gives CASSAGTGAVGLFF.

Here the CDR3 reads CASSVVGVSSYEQYF. In DNA form, the CDR3 reads TGTGCCAGCAGTGTAGTGGGGGTTTCTTCCTACGAGCAGTACTTC. The chain joins TRBV2 to TRBJ2-7, with D perhaps assigned TRBD1 or TRBD2 (5 bases each). The CDR3 sequence is 15 residues long. Trimming left V 4 bases short and J 1 base short, with 14 bases between. CDR1 and CDR2 from the germline V gene are SNHLY and FYNNEI. Full variable domain (rest looked up from reference TRBV2 and TRBJ2-7): EPEVTQTPSHQVTQMGQEVILRCVPISNHLYFYWYRQILGQKVEFLVSFYNNEISEKSEIFDDQFSVERPDGSNFTLKIRSTKLEDSAMYFCASSVVGVSSYEQYFGPGTRLTVT.

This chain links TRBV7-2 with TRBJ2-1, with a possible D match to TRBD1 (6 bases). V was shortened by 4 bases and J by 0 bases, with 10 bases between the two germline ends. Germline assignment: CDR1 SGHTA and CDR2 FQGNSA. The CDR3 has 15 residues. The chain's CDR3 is CASSSDRSSYNEQFF. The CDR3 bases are TGTGCCAGCAGCTCAGACAGGAGCTCCTACAATGAGCAGTTCTTC.

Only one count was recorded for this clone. The CDR3 loop is CASSVVMGPQETQYF. CDR3 bases: TGTGCCAGCAGCGTAGTGATGGGCCCACAAGAGACCCAGTACTTC. This chain uses TRBV9 with TRBJ2-5; D uncertain. The V end was cut by 0 bases, the J end by 2 bases, with 11 bases between. Germline loops: CDR1 SGDLS, CDR2 YYNGEE. CDR3 size: 15 residues.

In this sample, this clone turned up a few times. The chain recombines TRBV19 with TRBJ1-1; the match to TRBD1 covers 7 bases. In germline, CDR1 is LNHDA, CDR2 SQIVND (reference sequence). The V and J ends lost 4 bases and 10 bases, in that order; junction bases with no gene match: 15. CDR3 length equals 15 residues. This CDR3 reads CASSTHWTGRRRAFF. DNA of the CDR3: TGTGCCAGTAGTACCCACTGGACAGGCCGGCGGAGAGCTTTCTTT.

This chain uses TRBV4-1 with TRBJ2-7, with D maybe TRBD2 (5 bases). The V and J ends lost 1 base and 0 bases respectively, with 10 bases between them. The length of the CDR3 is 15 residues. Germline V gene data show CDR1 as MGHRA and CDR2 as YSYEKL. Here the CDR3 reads CASSQGLSSSYEQYF. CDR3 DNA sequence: TGCGCCAGCAGCCAAGGACTATCGAGCTCCTACGAGCAGTACTTC.

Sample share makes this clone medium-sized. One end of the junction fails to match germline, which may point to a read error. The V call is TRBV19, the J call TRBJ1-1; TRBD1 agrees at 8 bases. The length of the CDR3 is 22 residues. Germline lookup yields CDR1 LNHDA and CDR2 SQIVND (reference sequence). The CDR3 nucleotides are TGTGCCAGTAGTACCTCAATGGGGGGACAGGCACTCACCATATACGCGAACTCTGAAGCTTTCTTT. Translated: CASSTSMGGQALTIYANSEAFF.

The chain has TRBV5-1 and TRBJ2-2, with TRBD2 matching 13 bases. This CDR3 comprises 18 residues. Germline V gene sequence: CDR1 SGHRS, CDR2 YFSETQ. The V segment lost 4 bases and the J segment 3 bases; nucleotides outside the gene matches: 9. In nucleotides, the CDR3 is TGCGCCAGCAGCATACTAGCGGGAGGGCCTTTATACACCGGGGAGCTGTTTTTT. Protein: CASSILAGGPLYTGELFF.

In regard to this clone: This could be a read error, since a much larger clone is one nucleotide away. The CDR3 region has the DNA TGTGCCTGGGACTTGACGGTGAACACTGAAGCTTTCTTT. This sequence encodes CAWDLTVNTEAFF. The rearrangement joins TRBV30 to TRBJ1-1, with D hard to call. CDR3 length equals 13 residues. Looked up from germline, CDR1 is GTSNPN and CDR2 is SVGIG (reference sequence). V lost 5 bases, J lost 0 bases, and 10 bases lay in between. The variable domain in full, completed from reference TRBV30 and TRBJ1-1, reads SQTIHQWPATLVQPVGSPLSLECTVEGTSNPNLYWYRQAAGRGLQLLFYSVGIGQISSEVPQNLSASRPQDRQFILSSKKLLLSDSGFYLCAWDLTVNTEAFFGQGTRLTVV.

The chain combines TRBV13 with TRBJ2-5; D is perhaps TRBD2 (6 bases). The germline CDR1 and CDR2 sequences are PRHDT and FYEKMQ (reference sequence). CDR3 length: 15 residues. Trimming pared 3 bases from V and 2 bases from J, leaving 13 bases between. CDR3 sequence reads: CASSLGPGLQETQYF. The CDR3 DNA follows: TGTGCCAGCAGCTTGGGACCCGGACTACAAGAGACCCAGTACTTC.

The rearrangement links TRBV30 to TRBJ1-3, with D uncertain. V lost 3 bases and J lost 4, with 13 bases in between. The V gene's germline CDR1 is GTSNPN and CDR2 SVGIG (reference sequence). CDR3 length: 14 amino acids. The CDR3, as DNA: TGTGCCTGGAGCAGAGAGATGGGGGGAAACACCATATATTTT. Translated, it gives CAWSREMGGNTIYF.

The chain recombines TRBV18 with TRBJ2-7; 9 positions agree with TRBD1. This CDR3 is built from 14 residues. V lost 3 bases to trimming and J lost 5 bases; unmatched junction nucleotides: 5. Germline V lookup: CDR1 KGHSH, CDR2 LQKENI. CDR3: CASSPTGGANEQYF. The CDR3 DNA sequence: TGTGCCAGCTCACCGACAGGGGGGGCCAACGAGCAGTACTTC.

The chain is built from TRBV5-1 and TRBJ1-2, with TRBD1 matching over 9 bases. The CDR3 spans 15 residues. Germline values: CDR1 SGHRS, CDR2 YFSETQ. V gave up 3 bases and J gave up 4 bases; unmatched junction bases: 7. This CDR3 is CASSSTGGSGYGYTF. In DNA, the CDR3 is TGCGCCAGCAGCTCTACAGGGGGCTCTGGCTATGGCTACACCTTC. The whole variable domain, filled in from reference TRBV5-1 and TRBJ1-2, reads KAGVTQTPRYLIKTRGQQVTLSCSPISGHRSVSWYQQTPGQGLQFLFEYFSETQRNKGNFPGRFSGRQFSNSRSEMNVSTLELGDSALYLCASSSTGGSGYGYTFGSGTRLTVV.

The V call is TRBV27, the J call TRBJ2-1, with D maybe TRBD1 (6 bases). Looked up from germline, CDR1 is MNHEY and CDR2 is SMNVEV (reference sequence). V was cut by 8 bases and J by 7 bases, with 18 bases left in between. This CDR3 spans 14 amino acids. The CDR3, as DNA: TGTGCCAGCGGTCCGGGCGACAGGTGGAATGAGCAGTTCTTC. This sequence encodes CASGPGDRWNEQFF.

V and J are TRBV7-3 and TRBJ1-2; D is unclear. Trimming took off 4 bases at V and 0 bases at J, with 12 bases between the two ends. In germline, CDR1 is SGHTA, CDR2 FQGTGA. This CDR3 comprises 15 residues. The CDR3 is CASSSLFSSNYGYTF. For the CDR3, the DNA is TGTGCCAGCAGCTCCCTTTTTTCCTCTAACTATGGCTACACCTTC.

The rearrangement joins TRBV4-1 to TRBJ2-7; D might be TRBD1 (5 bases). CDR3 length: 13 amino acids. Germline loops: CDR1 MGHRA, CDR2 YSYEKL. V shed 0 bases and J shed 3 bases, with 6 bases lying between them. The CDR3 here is CASSQDRGYEQYF. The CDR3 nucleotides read TGCGCCAGCAGCCAAGATAGGGGCTACGAGCAGTACTTC.

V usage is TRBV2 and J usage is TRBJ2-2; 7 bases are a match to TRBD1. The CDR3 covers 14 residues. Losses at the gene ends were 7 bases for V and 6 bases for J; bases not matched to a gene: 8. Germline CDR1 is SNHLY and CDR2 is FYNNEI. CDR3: CASIVRGLAGELFF. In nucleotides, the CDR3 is TGTGCCAGCATCGTGAGGGGGCTGGCCGGGGAGCTGTTTTTT.

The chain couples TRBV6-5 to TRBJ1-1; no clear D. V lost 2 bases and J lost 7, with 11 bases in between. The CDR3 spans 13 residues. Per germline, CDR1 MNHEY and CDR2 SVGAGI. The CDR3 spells CASSYSQLSEAFF. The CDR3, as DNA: TGTGCCAGCAGTTACAGCCAGCTTAGTGAAGCTTTCTTT.